This T cell receptor (beta chain) was retrieved from a study of T cells in Graves' hyperthyroidism and ophthalmopathy. The wider study: Staff took peripheral blood when the initial diagnosis was made, before any treatment began.

TCR beta CDR3 regions were amplified from RNA transcripts. A first-round RT-PCR of the TCR CDR3 used the HTBI primer set. TCRdb used MiXCR to reprocess the multiplex PCR reads, holding one entry per CDR3 protein. The sample includes around 260,000 distinct CDR3 sequences, 25% to 30% seen only once; the top ten take more than 25%. The ends lost 5 bases at V and 4 bases at J; junction bases unmatched: 8. CDR1 and CDR2 (germline): SGHTA, FQGNSA. The CDR3 runs to 15 residues. The PBMCs studied were ones that came from around 10 ml fresh peripheral blood. The sequenced sample was blood. The chain carries TRBV7-2 and TRBJ2-5; 9 bases are shared with TRBD1. The source is a man aged 35-49 years with Graves' hyperthyroidism that later progressed to Graves' ophthalmopathy. CDR3 protein: CASSGGQGSGETQYF. CDR3 nucleotide sequence: TGTGCCAGCAGCGGCGGACAGGGGAGTGGAGAGACCCAGTACTTC.